This T cell receptor beta chain was profiled in a study of CD8+ T cells in alopecia areata. cDNA prepared by RNA extraction and subsequent reverse transcription served as the template for sequencing. This table comes from immunoSEQ multiplex PCR, and its TCRdb copy is limited to in-frame clones, with some not included. The sample gives about 190,000 clones, 60% of which show up once; around 0.92% is in the top ten. Treatment reported: oral pan-JAK inhibitor, 5-10 mg twice daily. The table lists this clone with a few counts. CDR3 size: 13 residues. CDR1 MNHNY and CDR2 SVGAGI come from the germline V gene (reference sequence). V was trimmed by 8 bases and J by 5 bases, leaving 15 bases between them.

The TCR comes from a human donor with alopecia areata. The starting material was CD4+ T cells sorted from blood, obtained at week 24, from a patient treated with tofacitinib. The chain is built from TRBV6-6 and TRBJ1-2; possibly TRBD1 for D (5 bases). CDR3 in amino acids: CASLEGVGYGYTF. The CDR3 region has the DNA TGTGCCAGCCTAGAAGGGGTCGGGTATGGCTACACCTTC.